The text below deals with one T cell receptor (beta chain). The sample comes from a study of blood T cell repertoires in COVID-19. The overall study: COVID-19 samples, acute and convalescent, were from the United States, Italy and Spain.

Authors' methods: Estimation of nucleated cell counts was performed using reference gene primer amplification. Clones were sequenced by immunoSEQ multiplex PCR, and TCRdb holds only the in-frame ones, with some missing. D and trimming come from the DNA, and the V and J calls and clone size come from that table. This table holds 120,000 to 150,000 clones, roughly nine tenths found once. There are 16 residues in the CDR3. V gave up 0 bases and J gave up 4 bases, with 13 bases separating them. The V gene's germline CDR1 is SGHTA and CDR2 FQGNSA. This clonotype originated in a human donor in a cohort sampled during active COVID-19. The specimen sequenced was peripheral blood. The gene calls are TRBV7-2 and TRBJ1-3; the D gene is possibly TRBD1 (6 bases). In DNA, the CDR3 is TGTGCCAGCAGCTTAGCCCCCAGGGGCACCGGAAACACCATATATTTT. Translating gives CASSLAPRGTGNTIYF.